Here is one T cell receptor beta chain with its context. TCRdb re-called the 5' RACE reads through MiXCR, storing one row per CDR3 protein. Of some 350,000 distinct CDR3 sequences in the sample, around 4.1% are singletons; the top ten hold 20% to 30%. This entry is derived from a study of T cells after yellow fever vaccination. This CDR3 region has 16 residues. V lost 3 bases and J lost 6; bases outside the gene matches: 8. The source was PBMCs, collected 5 days after the yellow fever booster vaccination. This receptor was identified in a man between 18 and 35 years old who received the YFV17D yellow fever vaccine. The chain uses TRBV12-3 or TRBV12-4 and TRBJ2-2; 9 nucleotides align to TRBD1. The CDR3 reads CASSFDRDRVPGELFF. The CDR3 DNA sequence: TGTGCCAGCAGTTTCGACCGGGACAGGGTCCCCGGGGAGCTGTTTTTT.